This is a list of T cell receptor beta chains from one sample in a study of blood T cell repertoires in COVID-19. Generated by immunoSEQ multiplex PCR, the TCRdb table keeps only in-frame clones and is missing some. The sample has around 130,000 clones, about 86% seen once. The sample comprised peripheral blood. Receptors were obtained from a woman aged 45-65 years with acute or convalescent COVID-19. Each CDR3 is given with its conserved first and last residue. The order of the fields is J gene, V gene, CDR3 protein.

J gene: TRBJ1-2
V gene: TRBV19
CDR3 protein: CASRVEGDYGYTF

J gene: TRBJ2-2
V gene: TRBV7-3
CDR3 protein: CASSLRGGQGTIGELFF

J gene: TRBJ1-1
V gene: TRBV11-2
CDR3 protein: CASSPQGHTEAFF

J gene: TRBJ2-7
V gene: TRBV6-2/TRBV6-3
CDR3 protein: CASSRVRDRGNEQYF

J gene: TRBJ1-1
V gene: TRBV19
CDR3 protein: CASRERRPGTEAFF

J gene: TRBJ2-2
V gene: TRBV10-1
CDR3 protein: CASSGGLAENTGELFF

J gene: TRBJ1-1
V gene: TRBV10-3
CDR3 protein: CAIKQNTEAFF

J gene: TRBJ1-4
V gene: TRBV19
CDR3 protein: CASSMSSGEKLFF

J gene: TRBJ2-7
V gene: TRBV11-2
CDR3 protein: CASSSPGEQTYEQYF

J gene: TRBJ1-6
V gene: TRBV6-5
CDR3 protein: CASSYSDRALNSPLHF

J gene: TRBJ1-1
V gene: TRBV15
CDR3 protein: CATSRMTGSEAFF

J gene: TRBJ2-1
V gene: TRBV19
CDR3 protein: CASSIGGSGYNEQFF

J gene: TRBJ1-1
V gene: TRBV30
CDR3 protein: CAWSVRKGAEAFF

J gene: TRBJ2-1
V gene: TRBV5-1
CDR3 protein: CASSFSGQGLNEQFF